Included here is one T cell receptor (beta chain) sequence, with context. This sample is part of a study of blood T cell repertoires in COVID-19. Germline V gene lookup returns CDR1 SGHNT and CDR2 YYREEE (reference sequence). The CDR3 has 15 residues. V was shortened by 0 bases and J by 0 bases, with 7 bases between the two germline ends. Some clones are missing from TCRdb's copy, which holds only in-frame ones; the method was immunoSEQ multiplex PCR. The table has 400,000 to 550,000 clones, nearly 90% seen once. Sequencing was done on a sample of PBMCs or T cells enriched from blood (not recorded which). The clonotype was recovered from a woman between 18 and 29 years old with acute COVID-19. V gene TRBV5-4 combines with J gene TRBJ1-3; D remains ambiguous. The CDR3 sequence: CASSLGANSGNTIYF. The CDR3 DNA reads as TGTGCCAGCAGCTTGGGGGCCAACTCTGGAAACACCATATATTTT.